A single sample is the source of the 21 T cell receptor beta chains below, sequenced in a study of cytomegalovirus exposure and HLA in healthy donors. Amplification used 60 Vbeta primers and 13 Jbeta primers. TCRdb keeps only in-frame clones here, not all; method: immunoSEQ multiplex PCR. The sample contains some 200,000 clones, about four fifths of which appear only once. Material for sequencing was PBMCs. Every receptor here comes from a woman in her forties or fifties in good health and CMV-seronegative.

V gene TRBV2 combines with J gene TRBJ2-2; tentatively, D is TRBD2 (6 bases). CDR3 size: 13 residues. The V gene's germline CDR1 is SNHLY and CDR2 FYNNEI. With 8 bases removed from V and 6 bases from J, the gap between germline ends came to 13 bases. The CDR3 sequence is CASGIGGAGELFF. In DNA, the CDR3 is TGTGCCAGCGGCATAGGAGGGGCCGGGGAGCTGTTTTTT.

The chain couples TRBV4-1 to TRBJ2-3; D might be TRBD2 (6 bases). CDR3 length: 17 residues. CDR1 MGHRA and CDR2 YSYEKL come from the germline V gene. The germline V and J ends were trimmed by 1 base and 4 bases, with 18 bases remaining between them. Here the CDR3 reads CASSQGRAKGGADTQYF. DNA for the CDR3: TGCGCCAGCAGCCAAGGTCGGGCCAAGGGCGGGGCAGATACGCAGTATTTT.

This clone was counted a single time. V usage is TRBV18 and J usage is TRBJ1-1; D is unclear. The CDR3 runs to 13 residues. Germline V gene data show CDR1 as KGHSH and CDR2 as LQKENI. Between the trimmed V and J ends, which lost 4 bases and 1 base, there was a span of 7 bases. CDR3 coding DNA: TGTGCCAGCTCACTCTCCAGGAACACTGAAGCTTTCTTT. Translating gives CASSLSRNTEAFF.

This clone has only a few counts. CDR3 bases: TGTGCCAGCAGCTTAGCTGCGGGGAGCTCCTACAATGAGCAGTTCTTC. Its protein is CASSLAAGSSYNEQFF. The chain links TRBV7-2 to TRBJ2-1; a weak D match, TRBD2 (6 bases). The germline gives CDR1 SGHTA, CDR2 FQGNSA. Trimming took 0 bases from V and 0 from J, leaving 9 bases between them. The CDR3 consists of 16 residues.

This clone appeared a single time. This chain links TRBV30 with TRBJ1-3, with D uncertain. Germline V gives CDR1 GTSNPN, CDR2 SVGIG (reference sequence). The CDR3 extends over 16 amino acids. V was shortened by 3 bases and J by 0 bases, with 15 bases between the two germline ends. The CDR3 reads CAWSTRRRLSGNTIYF. CDR3 nucleotides: TGTGCCTGGAGCACAAGGCGGCGGCTCTCTGGAAACACCATATATTTT. Full variable domain (missing parts from reference TRBV30 and TRBJ1-3): SQTIHQWPATLVQPVGSPLSLECTVEGTSNPNLYWYRQAAGRGLQLLFYSVGIGQISSEVPQNLSASRPQDRQFILSSKKLLLSDSGFYLCAWSTRRRLSGNTIYFGEGSWLTVV.

V and J are TRBV2 and TRBJ2-5; the match to TRBD1 covers 7 bases. Trimming cost V 4 bases and J 2 bases; bases outside gene matches: 4. The germline V gene encodes CDR1 SNHLY and CDR2 FYNNEI. CDR3 length: 14 amino acids. In DNA form, the CDR3 reads TGTGCCAGCAGTGTGGGCAGGGGGCAAGAGACCCAGTACTTC. Its translation is CASSVGRGQETQYF.

The rearrangement joins TRBV11-3 to TRBJ2-7; TRBD1 agrees at 10 bases. Germline V gene sequence: CDR1 SGHNT, CDR2 YENEEA. Trimming cost V 5 bases and J 5 bases; bases outside gene matches: 6. This CDR3 has 14 amino acids. CDR3 coding DNA: TGTGCCAGCAGCCCCCGGGACAGGGGCCACGAGCAGTACTTC. Translated, it gives CASSPRDRGHEQYF.

The V gene is TRBV15, the J gene TRBJ2-2; D gene uncertain. The V gene lost 0 bases and the J gene lost 8 bases, with 7 bases spanning the gap. This CDR3 region has 13 residues. CDR1 LNHNV and CDR2 YYDKDF come from the germline V gene (reference sequence). CDR3 in amino acids: CATSRDQSGELFF. Written as DNA, the CDR3 is TGTGCCACCAGCAGAGATCAGTCTGGGGAGCTGTTTTTT.

The chain couples TRBV27 to TRBJ1-5, with TRBD1 matching 9 bases. The germline V gene encodes CDR1 MNHEY and CDR2 SMNVEV (reference sequence). After removal of 6 bases from V and 2 bases from J, the junction contained 11 bases not matched to a gene. CDR3 length equals 17 residues. In DNA form, the CDR3 reads TGTGCCAGCAGAGATATCCGGGACAGGGATGGCAATCAGCCCCAGCATTTT. It is translated as CASRDIRDRDGNQPQHF.

The chain recombines TRBV16 with TRBJ2-7; 10 bases map to TRBD2. This CDR3 spans 14 amino acids. Germline values: CDR1 KGHSY, CDR2 FQNENV. V dropped 4 bases and J dropped 6; count of bases not matched to a gene: 6. The CDR3 loop is CASSPLAGASEQYF. The CDR3 coding sequence is TGTGCCAGCAGCCCCCTAGCGGGAGCCTCCGAGCAGTACTTC.

Points on this clone: A junction end diverges from the germline sequence, so it may reflect a read error. V and J are TRBV7-9 and TRBJ1-6; D gene uncertain. Germline V lookup: CDR1 SEHNR, CDR2 FQNEAQ (reference sequence). CDR3 length: 15 residues. This chain's CDR3 is CSSSPGGEYNSPLHF. CDR3 bases: TGTTCCAGCAGCCCCGGTGGGGAGTATAATTCACCCCTCCACTTT.

J is TRBJ2-2 and V is TRBV4-3, with D possibly being TRBD2 (7 bases). V was pared by 2 bases and J by 4 bases, with 17 bases between. The length of the CDR3 is 17 residues. Germline lookup yields CDR1 LGHNA and CDR2 YSLEER. The DNA for the CDR3 is TGCGCCAGCAGCCAAACGCAAGGGGGGGCCGGCACCGGGGAGCTGTTTTTT. Its protein is CASSQTQGGAGTGELFF.

The rearrangement uses TRBV2 and TRBJ1-3; weak D call: TRBD1 (5 bases). CDR1 and CDR2 from the germline V gene are SNHLY and FYNNEI. The CDR3 runs to 15 residues. V was clipped by 1 base and J by 3 bases, with 10 bases between them. CDR3: CASSEDRIFGNTIYF. Here the CDR3 DNA reads TGTGCCAGCAGTGAAGACAGGATATTTGGAAACACCATATATTTT.

The CDR3: CASSLTVNQPQHF. The CDR3 DNA is TGCGCCAGCAGCTTGACGGTTAATCAGCCCCAGCATTTT. The chain has TRBV5-1 and TRBJ1-5; no firm D call. Trimming removed 1 base from V and 4 bases from J, with 6 bases in between. The CDR3 is 13 residues long. Germline V gives CDR1 SGHRS, CDR2 YFSETQ.

The V gene is TRBV28, the J gene TRBJ1-4; D perhaps matches TRBD1 (5 bases). V lost 6 bases and J lost 0, with 11 bases in between. From germline, CDR1 is MDHEN and CDR2 SYDVKM. This CDR3 has 15 residues. The CDR3 DNA reads as TGTGCCAGCAGCCCAACAGGACCAACTAATGAAAAACTGTTTTTT. Amino acid sequence: CASSPTGPTNEKLFF.

This sequence joins TRBV27 and TRBJ2-5, with D maybe TRBD1 (6 bases). Judging by the DNA end, TRBJ2-7 fits better; the J call may be wrong. Germline CDR1 is MNHEY and CDR2 is SMNVEV (reference sequence). The CDR3 has 15 residues. The DNA of the CDR3 is TGTGCCAGCAGTCCCAGGGGCAGTCGTACCTACGAGCAGTACTTC. This gives the protein CASSPRGSRTYEQYF.

The V call is TRBV5-4, the J call TRBJ2-5, with 9 bases aligning to TRBD1. This CDR3 has 15 residues. The V gene end was trimmed by 4 bases and the J gene end by 2 bases; junction bases not matched to a gene: 6. CDR1 and CDR2 (germline): SGHNT, YYREEE (reference sequence). CDR3 sequence: CASSRGGTGQETQYF. The CDR3 nucleotides are TGTGCCAGCAGCCGCGGAGGGACAGGGCAAGAGACCCAGTACTTC.

The gene calls are TRBV6-6 and TRBJ2-3; D perhaps matches TRBD2 (5 bases). The V and J ends lost 5 bases and 5 bases respectively, with 11 bases between them. CDR1 and CDR2 (germline): MNHNY, SVGAGI (reference sequence). This CDR3 spans 13 amino acids. DNA of the CDR3: TGTGCCAGCAGTCGAATTCGGGGAGATACGCAGTATTTT. Translated: CASSRIRGDTQYF.

The CDR3 is CASSLVGQGHSPLHF. CDR3 DNA: TGTGCCAGCAGCTTGGTAGGACAGGGACATTCACCCCTCCACTTT. This sequence joins TRBV5-6 and TRBJ1-6, with 8 bases fitting TRBD1. V trimming: 0 bases; J trimming: 8 bases; junction bases outside the gene matches: 4. This CDR3 comprises 15 residues. The V gene's germline CDR1 is SGHDT and CDR2 YYEEEE.

The genes are TRBV27 and TRBJ2-7; 7 nucleotides align to TRBD1. Per germline, CDR1 MNHEY and CDR2 SMNVEV (reference sequence). The CDR3 has 13 amino acids. After removal of 6 bases from V and 5 bases from J, the junction contained 7 bases not matched to a gene. The CDR3 spells CASSKFQGDEQYF. In DNA form, the CDR3 reads TGTGCCAGCAGCAAATTCCAGGGGGACGAGCAGTACTTC.

This clone has only one observation. The chain employs TRBV19 and TRBJ1-5; D gene unclear. The V end lost 7 bases, the J end lost 1 base, and 11 bases lay between the germline ends. CDR1 is LNHDA and CDR2 is SQIVND in the germline V gene (reference sequence). CDR3 length: 14 amino acids. The CDR3 sequence is CASNPSGSNQPQHF. The CDR3 DNA sequence: TGTGCCAGTAACCCCTCGGGGAGCAATCAGCCCCAGCATTTT.